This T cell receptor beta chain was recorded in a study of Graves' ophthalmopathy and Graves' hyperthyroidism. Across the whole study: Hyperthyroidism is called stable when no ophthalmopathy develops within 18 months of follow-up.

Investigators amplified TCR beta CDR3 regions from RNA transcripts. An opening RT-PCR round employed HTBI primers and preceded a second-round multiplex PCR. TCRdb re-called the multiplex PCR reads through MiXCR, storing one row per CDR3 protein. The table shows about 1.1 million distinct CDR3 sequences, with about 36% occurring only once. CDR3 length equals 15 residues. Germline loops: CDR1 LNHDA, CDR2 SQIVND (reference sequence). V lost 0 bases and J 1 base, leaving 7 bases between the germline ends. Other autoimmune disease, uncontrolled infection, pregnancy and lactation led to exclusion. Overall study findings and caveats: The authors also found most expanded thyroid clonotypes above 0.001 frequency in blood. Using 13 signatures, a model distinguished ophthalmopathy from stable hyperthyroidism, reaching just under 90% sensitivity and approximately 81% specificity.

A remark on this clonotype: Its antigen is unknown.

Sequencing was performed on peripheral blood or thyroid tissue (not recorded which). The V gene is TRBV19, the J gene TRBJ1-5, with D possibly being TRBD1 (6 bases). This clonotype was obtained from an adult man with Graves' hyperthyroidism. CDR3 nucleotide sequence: TGTGCCAGTAGTATAGAGGGGGCGAGCAATCAGCCCCAGCATTTT. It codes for CASSIEGASNQPQHF.